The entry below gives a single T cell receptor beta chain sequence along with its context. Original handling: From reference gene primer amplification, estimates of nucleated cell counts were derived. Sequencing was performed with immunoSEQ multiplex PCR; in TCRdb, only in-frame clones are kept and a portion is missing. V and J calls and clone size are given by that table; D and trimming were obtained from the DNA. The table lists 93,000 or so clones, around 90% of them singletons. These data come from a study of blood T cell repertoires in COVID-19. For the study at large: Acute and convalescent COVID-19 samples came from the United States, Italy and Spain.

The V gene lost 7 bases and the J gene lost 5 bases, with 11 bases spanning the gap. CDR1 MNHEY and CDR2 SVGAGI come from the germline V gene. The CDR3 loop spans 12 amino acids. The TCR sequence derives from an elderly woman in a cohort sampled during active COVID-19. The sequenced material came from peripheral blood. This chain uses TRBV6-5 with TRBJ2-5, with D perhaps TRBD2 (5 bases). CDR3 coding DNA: TGTGCCAGCATTTCGGGCGGGGAGACCCAGTACTTC. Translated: CASISGGETQYF.